The rows below give T cell receptor beta chains drawn from one sample of a study of PD-1 blockade in classical Hodgkin lymphoma. TCRdb keeps only in-frame clones here, not all; method: immunoSEQ multiplex PCR. The sample includes about 46,000 clones, 65% to 80% of them seen just once. The source material was peripheral blood mononuclear cells (PBMCs), sampled before the fourth cycle of nivolumab. These receptors originate from a human donor with classical Hodgkin lymphoma. The CDR3 runs from the conserved cysteine through the conserved F or W. Fields, in order: V gene, J gene, clone size, D gene, CDR3 DNA, CDR3 protein. A D gene is named only where the DNA matches it firmly. A row's size may be missing; if present it is once, few, many or a size class.

TRBV6-6	TRBJ1-5	-	TRBD1	TGTGCCAGCAGTCAAGGACAGGGCAATCAGCCCCAGCATTTT	CASSQGQGNQPQHF
TRBV27	TRBJ2-7	-	-	TGTGCCAGCAGTTTATCGGGGGCCAACGAGCAGTACTTC	CASSLSGANEQYF
TRBV5-1	TRBJ2-3	-	TRBD1	TGCGCCAGCAGCTTGGCCCGGACAGGGGTGTCAGATACGCAGTATTTT	CASSLARTGVSDTQYF
TRBV7-6	TRBJ2-3	few	-	TGTGCCAGCAGCTTAGGTAGTGGGAGAACAGATACGCAGTATTTT	CASSLGSGRTDTQYF
TRBV13	TRBJ1-4	once	TRBD1	TGTGCCAGCAGCTCGACAGGGGGGGATGAAAAACTGTTTTTT	CASSSTGGDEKLFF
TRBV18	TRBJ1-4	-	TRBD1	TGTGCCAGCTCAACTGACAGGGGGCGGAGGGACGAAAAACTGTTTTTT	CASSTDRGRRDEKLFF
TRBV7-2	TRBJ2-5	-	-	TGTGCCAGCAGCCTGGGGGTAGCGCTCCAAGAGACCCAGTACTTC	CASSLGVALQETQYF
TRBV28	TRBJ1-5	once	-	TGTGCCAGCAGTTTAAGGGGATTTCAGCCCCAGCATTTT	CASSLRGFQPQHF
TRBV7-9	TRBJ1-5	-	-	TGTGCCAGCAGCGTCGGGACAATCCAGAGCAATCAGCCCCAGCATTTT	CASSVGTIQSNQPQHF
TRBV12-2	TRBJ2-5	-	-	TGTGCAACTCGGGGGACAGGGGTAGGGGAAGAGACCCAGTACTTC	CATRGTGVGEETQYF
TRBV18	TRBJ2-3	-	-	TGTGCCAGCTCACCATCCAGGACGAGACGGTATTCCACAGATACGCAGTATTTT	CASSPSRTRRYSTDTQYF
TRBV6-5	TRBJ2-1	few	TRBD1	TGTGCCAGCAGATCGACAGGGGGTGGGTGGGATGAGCAGTTCTTC	CASRSTGGGWDEQFF
TRBV7-2	TRBJ1-2	-	-	TGTGCCAGCAGCCTCAACCAGTATTATACTAACTATGGCTACACCTTC	CASSLNQYYTNYGYTF
TRBV25-1	TRBJ2-7	-	-	TGTGCCAGCAGTGGGACATGGGGCCCGTACGAGCAGTACTTC	CASSGTWGPYEQYF
TRBV4-1	TRBJ2-1	few	TRBD2	TGCGCCAGCAGCCAAGAGGTGGGACTATCTTTTGAGCAGTTCTTC	CASSQEVGLSFEQFF
TRBV19	TRBJ1-4	-	-	TGTGCCAGTACCCCGGACAGTTATGAAAAACTGTTTTTT	CASTPDSYEKLFF
TRBV7-2	TRBJ2-5	-	-	TGTGCCAGCAGCTCCTACCAAGAGACCCAGTACTTC	CASSSYQETQYF
TRBV28	TRBJ2-3	once	TRBD2	TGTGCCAGCAGCCCTCCGCATGGGGGGGAGGGCGATACGCAGTATTTT	CASSPPHGGEGDTQYF
TRBV28	TRBJ1-6	-	-	TGTGCCAGCAGTCTCCTAGATCAAGGCTCCTATAATTCACCCCTCCACTTT	CASSLLDQGSYNSPLHF
TRBV4-1	TRBJ2-2	-	TRBD2	TGCGCCAGCAGCCGACTAGCGGGAGTATCGAACACCGGGGAGCTGTTTTTT	CASSRLAGVSNTGELFF
TRBV4-1	TRBJ2-3	-	-	TGCGCCAGCAGGGCTAGCGCCGCGTCCCGGTATACGCAGTATTTT	CASRASAASRYTQYF
TRBV7-2	TRBJ2-7	-	-	TGTGCCAGCAGCTTATGGGGATGGGACAACGAGCAGTACTTC	CASSLWGWDNEQYF
TRBV4-1	TRBJ1-2	few	-	TGCGCCAGCAGCCCCGGCTATGGCTACACCTTC	CASSPGYGYTF
TRBV19	TRBJ1-1	few	TRBD1	TGTGCCAGTAGTCCGTTGACAGGGGCAAGGACTGAAGCTTTCTTT	CASSPLTGARTEAFF
TRBV6-1	TRBJ2-7	once	TRBD1	TGTGCCAGCAGACCCGGGACAGGGGGCTCCGAGCAGTACTTC	CASRPGTGGSEQYF
TRBV6-5	TRBJ2-7	-	TRBD1	TGTGCCAGCAACACCAAACGACAGGGCCCCTACGAGCAGTACTTC	CASNTKRQGPYEQYF
TRBV5-6	TRBJ1-4	-	-	TGTGCCAGCAGCTTGGGGCCAGCTAATGAAAAACTGTTTTTT	CASSLGPANEKLFF
TRBV30	TRBJ1-2	-	-	TGTGCCTGGAGCCGCCCGGTGGTAGGATATGGCTACACCTTC	CAWSRPVVGYGYTF
TRBV28	TRBJ2-4	-	-	TGTGCCAGCAGTTTAAGCTACGGGGAAAACATTCAGTACTTC	CASSLSYGENIQYF
TRBV2	TRBJ2-7	-	-	TGTGCCAGCAGTGAAAACGGCGGCACCCGTCAGTACTTC	CASSENGGTRQYF
TRBV7-9	TRBJ1-2	-	-	TGTGCCAGCAGCCCTCGGACAGTCTATGGCTACACCTTC	CASSPRTVYGYTF
TRBV11-2	TRBJ2-7	-	-	TGTGCCAGCAGCCGGTCAGGGTGGTCCTACGAGCAGTACTTC	CASSRSGWSYEQYF
TRBV12-5	TRBJ1-2	-	TRBD1	TGTGCTAGTGCCCTTGACAGGGCAGAAAACGTTGATGGCTACACCTTC	CASALDRAENVDGYTF
TRBV27	TRBJ1-2	-	-	TGTGCCAGCAGTATAGACAGGCGGGCAAACTATGGCTACACCTTC	CASSIDRRANYGYTF
TRBV7-9	TRBJ2-6	-	-	TGTGCCAGCAGCTCCACCCGGGGACCTGGGGCCAACGTCCTGACTTTC	CASSSTRGPGANVLTF
TRBV11-3	TRBJ2-7	few	-	TGTGCCAGCAGTCTTGACTGGGAGAGCTCCTACGAGCAGTACTTC	CASSLDWESSYEQYF
TRBV5-6	TRBJ1-2	-	-	TGTGCCAGCAGCTTGGTCACCTCTACCGAGGTAGGCTACACCTTC	CASSLVTSTEVGYTF
TRBV5-1	TRBJ2-7	once	-	TGCGCCAGCAGCCTGCGGGGGCGGGGGTACGAGCAGTACTTC	CASSLRGRGYEQYF
TRBV6-4	TRBJ1-1	few	-	TGTGCCAGCAGTGACTCAAAGGGGCAGGGAGGAGCTTTCTTT	CASSDSKGQGGAFF
TRBV6-6	TRBJ1-2	-	-	TGTGCCAGCAGTTCGGCAGCTAACTATGGCTACACCTTC	CASSSAANYGYTF
TRBV7-6	TRBJ2-1	-	-	TGTGCCAGCAGCTTAACAGCGAGCTATTACAATGAGCAGTTCTTC	CASSLTASYYNEQFF
TRBV7-8	TRBJ1-3	-	TRBD1	TGTGCCAGCAGCTGGGGGTACAGGGGGTCTGGAAACACCATATATTTT	CASSWGYRGSGNTIYF
TRBV6-5	TRBJ1-3	few	-	TGTGCCAGCAGTTACTCGGCGTGGGTAGCTGGAAACACCATATATTTT	CASSYSAWVAGNTIYF
TRBV25-1	TRBJ2-1	few	-	TGTGCCACCCGGGGTCGGGACTGGGCCCTTCTAGAGCAGTTCTTC	CATRGRDWALLEQFF
TRBV19	TRBJ2-1	-	TRBD1	TGTGCCAGTTCAGGGGGAGAGCAGTTCTTC	CASSGGEQFF
TRBV4-1	TRBJ2-7	-	-	TGCGCCAGCAGCCTCCAGACAGACTCCTACGAGCAGTACTTC	CASSLQTDSYEQYF
TRBV9	TRBJ2-5	-	TRBD2	TGTGCCAGCAGCGTAGCCCCCACCGGGGCGGGAGGGCCCCAAGAGACCCAGTACTTC	CASSVAPTGAGGPQETQYF
TRBV5-6	TRBJ2-7	-	TRBD2	TGTGCCAGCAGATCGGGGGGTGCCAACCTCGAGCAGTACTTC	CASRSGGANLEQYF
TRBV5-6	TRBJ2-5	few	-	TGTGCCAGCAGCCCCCTTCGGTACGGATCCCAAGAGACCCAGTACTTC	CASSPLRYGSQETQYF
TRBV7-2	TRBJ2-3	-	TRBD1	TGTGCCAGCAGCTTAGTGCCAGGGGGAAGTGGCACAGATACGCAGTATTTT	CASSLVPGGSGTDTQYF
TRBV5-6	TRBJ2-5	once	TRBD1	TGTGCCAGCAGCCCAGGGACAGTCCTTGGTGAGACCCAGTACTTC	CASSPGTVLGETQYF